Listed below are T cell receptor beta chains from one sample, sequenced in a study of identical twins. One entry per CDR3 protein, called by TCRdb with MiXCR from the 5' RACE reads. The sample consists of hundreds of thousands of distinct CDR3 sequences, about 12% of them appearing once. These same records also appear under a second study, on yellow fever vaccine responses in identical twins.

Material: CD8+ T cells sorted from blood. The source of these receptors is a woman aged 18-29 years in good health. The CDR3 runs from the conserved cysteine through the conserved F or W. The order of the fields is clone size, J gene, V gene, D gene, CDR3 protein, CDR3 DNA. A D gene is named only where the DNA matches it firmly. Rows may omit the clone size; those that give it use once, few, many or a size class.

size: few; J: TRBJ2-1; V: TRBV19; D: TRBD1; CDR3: CASSSGTGGTYEQFF; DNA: TGTGCCAGTAGTTCCGGGACAGGGGGTACGTATGAGCAGTTCTTC
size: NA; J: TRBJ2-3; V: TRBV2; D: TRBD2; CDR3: CASSGALSGVSTDTQYF; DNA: TGTGCCAGCAGTGGGGCCCTTAGCGGGGTAAGCACAGATACGCAGTATTTT
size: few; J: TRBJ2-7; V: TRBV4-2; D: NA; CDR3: CASSQGGDYEQYF; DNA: TGTGCCAGCAGCCAAGGAGGGGACTACGAGCAGTACTTC
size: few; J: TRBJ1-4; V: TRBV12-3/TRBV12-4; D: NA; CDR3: CASRAGEDNEKLFF; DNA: TGTGCCAGCAGGGCAGGGGAAGACAATGAAAAACTGTTTTTT
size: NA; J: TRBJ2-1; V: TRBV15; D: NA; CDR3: CATSDATTNEQFF; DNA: TGTGCCACCAGCGACGCGACTACCAATGAGCAGTTCTTC
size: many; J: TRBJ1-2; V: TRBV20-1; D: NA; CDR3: CSAYGYTF; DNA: TGCAGTGCCTATGGCTACACCTTC
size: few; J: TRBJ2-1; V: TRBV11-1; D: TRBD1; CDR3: CASSSHPSRGRASYNEQFF; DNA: TGTGCCAGCAGTTCCCACCCGTCCAGGGGGCGAGCATCCTACAATGAGCAGTTCTTC
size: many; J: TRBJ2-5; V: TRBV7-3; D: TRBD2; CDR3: CASSPGLEETQYF; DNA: TGTGCCAGCAGCCCAGGACTAGAGGAGACCCAGTACTTC
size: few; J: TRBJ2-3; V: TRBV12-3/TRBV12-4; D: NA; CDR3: CASGRGRDAQYF; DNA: TGTGCCTCCGGGCGGGGTCGGGATGCGCAGTATTTT
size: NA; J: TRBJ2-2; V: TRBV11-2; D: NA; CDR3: CASSLGRLGTGELFF; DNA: TGTGCCAGCAGCCTGGGAAGACTAGGCACCGGGGAGCTGTTTTTT
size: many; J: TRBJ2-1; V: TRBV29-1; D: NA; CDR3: CSVDLEGPYNEQFF; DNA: TGCAGCGTTGACTTAGAGGGTCCCTACAATGAGCAGTTCTTC
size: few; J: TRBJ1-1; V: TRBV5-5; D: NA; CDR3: CASSFLVVVDTEAFF; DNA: TGTGCCAGCAGCTTCCTGGTTGTGGTCGACACTGAAGCTTTCTTT
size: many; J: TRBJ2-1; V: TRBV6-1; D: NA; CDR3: CASSPEAGSAYNEQFF; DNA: TGTGCCAGCAGCCCCGAGGCAGGGAGTGCCTACAATGAGCAGTTCTTC
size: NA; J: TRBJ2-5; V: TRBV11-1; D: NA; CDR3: CASNAWGQETQYF; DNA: TGTGCCAGCAACGCCTGGGGACAAGAGACCCAGTACTTC
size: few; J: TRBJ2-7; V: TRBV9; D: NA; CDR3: CASSPRQSSYEQYF; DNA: TGTGCCAGCAGCCCACGACAGAGCTCCTACGAGCAGTACTTC
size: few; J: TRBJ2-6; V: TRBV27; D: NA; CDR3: CASSLGGQRSFSGANVLTF; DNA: TGTGCCAGCAGTTTAGGGGGGCAGAGGAGCTTCTCTGGGGCCAACGTCCTGACTTTC